Below, one TCR beta chain is given with its context. The assay was immunoSEQ multiplex PCR, and TCRdb's table has in-frame clones only and misses some. The sample lists about 210,000 clones; 80% to 90% were seen once. Germline V gene lookup returns CDR1 SQVTM and CDR2 ANQGSEA. CDR3 size: 12 residues. With V trimmed by 6 bases and J by 2 bases, 2 bases remained unmatched. This specimen belongs to a study of blood T cell repertoires in COVID-19. Background on the study: Donors in Cohort 3 who had recovered were those with two negative PCRs, healthcare professional clearance, or resolution of their symptoms. The United States, Italy and Spain supplied acute and convalescent COVID-19 samples. T cells, B-cell-depleted T cells, or PBMCs provided the cDNA or gDNA that served as material.

The V call is TRBV29-1, the J call TRBJ1-2; 8 positions agree with TRBD1. What was sequenced was PBMCs or T cells enriched from blood (not recorded which). This sequence originates from a man aged 25-45 years in a cohort exposed to, infected with or recovered from COVID-19 (not recorded which). In nucleotides, the CDR3 is TGCAGCGTCAGGGGGCTAAACTATGGCTACACCTTC. Its translation: CSVRGLNYGYTF.